The source of this T cell receptor beta chain is a study of T cell responses to AZD1222 COVID-19 vaccine. Repertoires were generated with immunoSEQ multiplex PCR, while TCRdb's copy carries only in-frame clones and drops some. Here the sample spans about 120,000 clones, under 95% being singletons. Regarding the study as a whole: Among those given AZD1222, only 5 to 7 were seropositive at baseline.

Between the trimmed V and J ends, which lost 6 bases and 2 bases, there was a span of 8 bases. Germline V gene lookup returns CDR1 SGDLS and CDR2 YYNGEE. This CDR3 region has 13 residues. A single count supports this clone. Its target is unknown. This TCR was sampled from an adult who received the AZD1222 COVID-19 vaccine. V is TRBV9 and J is TRBJ2-2, with D perhaps matching TRBD1 or TRBD2 (5 bases each). This sample comprised peripheral blood, obtained 28 days after the second AZD1222 dose. CDR3 DNA sequence: TGTGCCAGCAAGAGGGGCAACACCGGGGAGCTGTTTTTT. Amino acids: CASKRGNTGELFF.